This T cell receptor beta chain was sequenced during a study of T cell responses to AZD1222 COVID-19 vaccine. Per germline, CDR1 SGHTA and CDR2 FQGNSA. The CDR3 consists of 14 residues. The V gene lost 1 base and the J gene lost 2 bases, with 5 bases spanning the gap. Method: immunoSEQ multiplex PCR; TCRdb's copy keeps in-frame clones and lacks some. Of more than 100,000 clones in the sample, less than 95% were seen once. The sequences come from peripheral blood, collected on day 0 of AZD1222 vaccination. The TCR sequence derives from an adult in good health. The chain uses TRBV7-2 and TRBJ2-2, with no clear D. In DNA form, the CDR3 reads TGTGCCAGCAGCTTAGGCCAAAACACCGGGGAGCTGTTTTTT. Protein sequence: CASSLGQNTGELFF.